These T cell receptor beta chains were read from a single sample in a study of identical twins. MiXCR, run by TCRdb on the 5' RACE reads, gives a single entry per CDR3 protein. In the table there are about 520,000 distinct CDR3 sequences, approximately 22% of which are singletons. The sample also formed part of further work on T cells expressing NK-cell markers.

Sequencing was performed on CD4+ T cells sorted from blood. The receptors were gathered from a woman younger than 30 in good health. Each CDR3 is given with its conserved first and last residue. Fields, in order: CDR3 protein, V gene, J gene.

CASSQRVGGELFF	TRBV16	TRBJ2-2
CASRGTHSNQPQHF	TRBV27	TRBJ1-5
CSASGAKGYEQYF	TRBV20-1	TRBJ2-7
CSAQTSRKLEQYF	TRBV20-1	TRBJ2-7
CASRKTSGRMNNEQFF	TRBV12-3/TRBV12-4	TRBJ2-1
CASSLEGNSGNTIYF	TRBV5-1	TRBJ1-3
CASSLDVPGYTF	TRBV7-2	TRBJ1-2
CASKNRAYNEQFF	TRBV6-6	TRBJ2-1
CSVAPNLKDKYHNEQFF	TRBV29-1	TRBJ2-1
CASISRVGQPQHF	TRBV19	TRBJ1-5
CASRSLAGGNTGELFF	TRBV6-1	TRBJ2-2
CASSQQGGDTDTQYF	TRBV7-9	TRBJ2-3
CASSLPGLAGRDTQYF	TRBV5-1	TRBJ2-3
CASSLMGQANTEAFF	TRBV7-2	TRBJ1-1
CASSWLGQGRGYTF	TRBV12-3/TRBV12-4	TRBJ1-2
CASSQDFPGRYTF	TRBV4-3	TRBJ1-2